What follows describes a single T cell receptor beta chain. The antigen remains undetermined. This sample is part of a study of blood T cells in healthy people across ages. Study-level points and caveats: Researchers judged that diversity estimates from one million T cells fell short of true values. PBMCs left unsorted prevented a conclusive naive versus antigen-experienced comparison.

Healthy individuals of Caucasian origin from Russia, aged 6 to 90, served as donors. V was clipped by 0 bases and J by 1 base; unmatched bases: 5. CDR1 and CDR2 from the germline V gene are DFQATT and SNEGSKA (reference sequence). CDR3 length equals 16 residues. A J-beta primer mix and a sample-barcoded 5' primer were used in a second PCR of roughly 7 to 12 cycles. Researchers report that a template-switch adaptor with 12 random nucleotides tagged each cDNA molecule. TCRdb recomputed calls from the 5' RACE reads with MiXCR, one row per CDR3 protein. Here the sample spans around 1,900,000 distinct CDR3 sequences, roughly two fifths being singletons.

This chain connects TRBV20-1 to TRBJ2-5; 10 bases line up with TRBD2. Sequences were obtained from blood. This TCR derives from a human donor in good health. The CDR3 loop is CSARDLSSGSQETQYF. CDR3 nucleotide sequence: TGCAGTGCTAGAGATCTGTCTAGCGGGAGCCAAGAGACCCAGTACTTC.